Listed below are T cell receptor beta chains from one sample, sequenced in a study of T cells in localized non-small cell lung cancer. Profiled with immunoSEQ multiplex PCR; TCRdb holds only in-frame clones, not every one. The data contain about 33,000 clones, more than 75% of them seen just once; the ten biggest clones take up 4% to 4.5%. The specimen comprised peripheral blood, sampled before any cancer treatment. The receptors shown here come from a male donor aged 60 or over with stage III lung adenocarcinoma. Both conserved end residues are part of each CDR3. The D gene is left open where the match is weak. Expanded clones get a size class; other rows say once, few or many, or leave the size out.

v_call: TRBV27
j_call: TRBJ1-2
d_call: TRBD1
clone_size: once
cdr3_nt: TGTGCCAGCAGGGGACAGCAGGGCTATGGCTACACCTTC
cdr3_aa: CASRGQQGYGYTF

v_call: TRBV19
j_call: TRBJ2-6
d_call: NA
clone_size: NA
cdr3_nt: TGTGCCAGTAGTATAGCGGCGGATACTGGGGCCAACGTCCTGACTTTC
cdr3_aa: CASSIAADTGANVLTF

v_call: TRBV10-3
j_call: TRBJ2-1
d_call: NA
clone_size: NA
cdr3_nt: TGTGCCATCAAAGGGCGCGATTACAATGAGCAGTTCTTC
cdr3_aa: CAIKGRDYNEQFF

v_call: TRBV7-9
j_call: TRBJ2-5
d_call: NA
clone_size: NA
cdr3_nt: TGTGCCAGCAGCCTTAGGGTCTCGGTTAGGGAGACCCAGTACTTC
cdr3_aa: CASSLRVSVRETQYF

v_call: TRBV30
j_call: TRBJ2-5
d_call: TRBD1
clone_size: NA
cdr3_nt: TGTGCCTGGGGGACAGGGATGGAAGAGACCCAGTACTTC
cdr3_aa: CAWGTGMEETQYF

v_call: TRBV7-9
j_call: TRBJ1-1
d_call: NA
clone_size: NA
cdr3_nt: TGTGCCAGCAGCGTCCCGAAAAACACTGAAGCTTTCTTT
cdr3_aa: CASSVPKNTEAFF

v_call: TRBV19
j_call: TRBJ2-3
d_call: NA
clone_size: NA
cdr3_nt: TGTGCCAGTACCACTTCATTAGGGGAGTCGGATACGCAGTATTTT
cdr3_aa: CASTTSLGESDTQYF

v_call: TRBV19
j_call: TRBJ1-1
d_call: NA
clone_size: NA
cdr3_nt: TGTGCCAGTAGTATGGGGCTGATGAACACTGAAGCTTTCTTT
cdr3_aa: CASSMGLMNTEAFF

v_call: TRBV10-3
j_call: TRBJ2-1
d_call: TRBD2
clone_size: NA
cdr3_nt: TGTGCCATCAGTCAGGGAGGGAGTGTCTACAATGAGCAGTTCTTC
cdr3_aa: CAISQGGSVYNEQFF

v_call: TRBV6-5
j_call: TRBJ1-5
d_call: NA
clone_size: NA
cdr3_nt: TGTGCCAGCAGTGAAGGACAGAGCCATCAGCCCCAGCATTTT
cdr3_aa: CASSEGQSHQPQHF

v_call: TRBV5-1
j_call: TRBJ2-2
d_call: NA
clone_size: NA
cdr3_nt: TGCGCCAGCAGCGCACTTCAGAACACCGGGGAGCTGTTTTTT
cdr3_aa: CASSALQNTGELFF

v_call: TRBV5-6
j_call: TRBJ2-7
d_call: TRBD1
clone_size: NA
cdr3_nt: TGTGCCAGCAGCGTATACCGGGACAGGGGTGTAGAGCAGTACTTC
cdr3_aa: CASSVYRDRGVEQYF

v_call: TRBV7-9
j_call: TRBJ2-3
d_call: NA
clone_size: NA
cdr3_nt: TGTGCCAGCAGCTTAGGCGGCACAGATACGCAGTATTTT
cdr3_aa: CASSLGGTDTQYF

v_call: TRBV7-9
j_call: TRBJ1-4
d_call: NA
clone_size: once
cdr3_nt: TGTGCCAGCAGCCGGGATAGAGGCAAACTTGAAAAACTGTTTTTT
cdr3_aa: CASSRDRGKLEKLFF

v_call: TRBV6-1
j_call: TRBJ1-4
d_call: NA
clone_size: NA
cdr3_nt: TGTGCCAGCAGTGGGACAGCCGACCATTTTCGTACAACTAATGAAAAACTGTTTTTT
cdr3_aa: CASSGTADHFRTTNEKLFF

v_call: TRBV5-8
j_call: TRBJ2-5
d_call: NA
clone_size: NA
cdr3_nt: TGTGCCAGCAGTTTGGTGGGGTTAGAGACCCAGTACTTC
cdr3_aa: CASSLVGLETQYF

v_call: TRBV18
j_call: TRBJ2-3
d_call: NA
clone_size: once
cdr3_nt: TGTGCCAGCTCACCACGGGCCAGAGGGTTCGGCACAGATACGCAGTATTTT
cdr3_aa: CASSPRARGFGTDTQYF